The sequence of this T cell receptor beta chain was determined in a study of blood T cell repertoires in COVID-19. Study background: The cDNA or gDNA used as material had been derived from T cells, B-cell-depleted T cells, or PBMCs.

Per the study methods: The authors estimated nucleated cell counts from reference gene primer amplification. Here immunoSEQ multiplex PCR was the method, and the copy in TCRdb shows in-frame clones only, minus some. The V and J calls and clone size come from that table; D and trimming were worked out from the DNA. The table has about 190,000 clones, roughly 83% seen once; the top ten hold about 3.5%. Participants were aged about 18 to 100 years from about two dozen US areas. Cohort 3 recovery required two negative PCRs, clearance, or symptom resolution. Trimming removed 10 bases from V and 5 bases from J; junction bases left unmatched: 12. The V gene's germline CDR1 is SNHLY and CDR2 FYNNEI. CDR3 size: 14 residues.

This chain connects TRBV2 to TRBJ1-1; 8 bases line up with TRBD1. Material for sequencing was PBMCs or T cells enriched from blood (not recorded which). The receptor's source is a woman aged 25-40 years who had recovered from COVID-19. Here the CDR3 reads CAKGQGRIGTEAFF. The CDR3, as DNA: TGTGCCAAAGGACAGGGCAGGATAGGTACTGAAGCTTTCTTT.